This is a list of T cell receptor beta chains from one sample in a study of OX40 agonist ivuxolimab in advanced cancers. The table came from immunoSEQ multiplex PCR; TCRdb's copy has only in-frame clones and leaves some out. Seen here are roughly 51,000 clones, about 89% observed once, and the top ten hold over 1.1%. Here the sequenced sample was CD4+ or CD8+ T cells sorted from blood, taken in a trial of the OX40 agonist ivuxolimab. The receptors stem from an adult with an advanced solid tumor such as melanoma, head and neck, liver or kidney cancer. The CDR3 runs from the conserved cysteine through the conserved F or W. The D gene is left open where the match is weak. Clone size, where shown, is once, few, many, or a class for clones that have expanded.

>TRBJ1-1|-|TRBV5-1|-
TGCGCCAGCACCTTGAGGTTACGGGGTGAAGCTTTCTTT
CASTLRLRGEAFF
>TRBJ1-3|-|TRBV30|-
TGTGCCTGGGGTTATAGTCGGGGAAACACCATATATTTT
CAWGYSRGNTIYF
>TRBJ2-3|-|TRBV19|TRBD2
TGTGCCAGTAGTATAGGGACTAGCGGGGGATTTGGCACAGATACGCAGTATTTT
CASSIGTSGGFGTDTQYF
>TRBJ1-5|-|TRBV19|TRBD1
TGTGCCAGTAGTAGATTTGGTCAGGGGGTAGGCCAGCCCCAGCATTTT
CASSRFGQGVGQPQHF
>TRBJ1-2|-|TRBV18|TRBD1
TGTGCCAGCTCACCCGGGACAGGGGGCAATGGCTACACCTTC
CASSPGTGGNGYTF
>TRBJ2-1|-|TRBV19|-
TGTGCCAGTAGTAGGGCCCACTACAATGAGCAGTTCTTC
CASSRAHYNEQFF
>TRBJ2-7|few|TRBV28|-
TGTGCCAGCAGTTTGCTCAGTTCCTACGAGCAGTACTTC
CASSLLSSYEQYF
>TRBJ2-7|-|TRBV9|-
TGTGCCAGCAGCGCCGGAGGGGGGGGACTCACATACGAGCAGTACTTC
CASSAGGGGLTYEQYF
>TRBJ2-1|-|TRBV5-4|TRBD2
TGTGCCAGCAGCTTGGTAGCGGGAGGGTCGGCTGAGCAGTTCTTC
CASSLVAGGSAEQFF
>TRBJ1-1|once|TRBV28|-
TGTGCCAGCAGTCGACAGCCTCAGAGGCCTTTCTTT
CASSRQPQRPFF